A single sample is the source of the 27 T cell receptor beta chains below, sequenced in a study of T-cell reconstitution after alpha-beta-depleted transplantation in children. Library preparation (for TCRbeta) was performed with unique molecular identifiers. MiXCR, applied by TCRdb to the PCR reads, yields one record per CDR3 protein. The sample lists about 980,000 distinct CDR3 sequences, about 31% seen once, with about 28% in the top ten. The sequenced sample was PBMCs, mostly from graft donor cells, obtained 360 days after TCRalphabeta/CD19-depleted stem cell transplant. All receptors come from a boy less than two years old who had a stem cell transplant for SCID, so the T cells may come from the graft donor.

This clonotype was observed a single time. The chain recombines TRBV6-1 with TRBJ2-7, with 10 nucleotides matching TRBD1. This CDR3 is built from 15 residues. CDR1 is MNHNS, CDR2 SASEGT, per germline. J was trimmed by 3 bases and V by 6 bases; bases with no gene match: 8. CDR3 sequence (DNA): TGTGCCAGCAGAGACCCGGGACAGGGGAACTACGAGCAGTACTTC. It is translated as CASRDPGQGNYEQYF.

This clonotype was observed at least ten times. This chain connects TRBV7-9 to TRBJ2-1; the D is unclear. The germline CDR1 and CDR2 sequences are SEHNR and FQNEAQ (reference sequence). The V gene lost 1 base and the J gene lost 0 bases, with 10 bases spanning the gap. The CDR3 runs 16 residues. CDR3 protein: CASSLGTKSSYNEQFF. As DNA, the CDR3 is TGTGCCAGCAGCTTAGGTACGAAAAGCTCCTACAATGAGCAGTTCTTC.

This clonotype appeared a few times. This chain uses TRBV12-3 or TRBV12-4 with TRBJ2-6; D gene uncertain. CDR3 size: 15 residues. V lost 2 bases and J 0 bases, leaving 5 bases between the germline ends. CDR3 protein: CASSLWASGANVLTF. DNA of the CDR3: TGTGCCAGCAGTTTATGGGCCTCTGGGGCCAACGTCCTGACTTTC.

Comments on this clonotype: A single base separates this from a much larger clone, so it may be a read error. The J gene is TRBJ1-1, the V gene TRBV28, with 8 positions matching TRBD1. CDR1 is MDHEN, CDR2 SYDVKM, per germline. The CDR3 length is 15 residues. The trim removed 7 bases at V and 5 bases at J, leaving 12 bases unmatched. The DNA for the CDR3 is TGTGCCAGCATTCTACCCGGACAGGGAGGGACTGAAGCTTTCTTT. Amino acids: CASILPGQGGTEAFF.

Here the CDR3 reads CALERRDEQFF. For the CDR3, the DNA is TGTGCCCTGGAAAGGAGGGATGAGCAGTTCTTC. This chain uses TRBV30 with TRBJ2-1, with D maybe TRBD2 (6 bases). The CDR3 sequence is 11 residues long. Germline assignment: CDR1 GTSNPN and CDR2 SVGIG (reference sequence). V was cut by 8 bases and J by 8 bases, with 13 bases left in between. The full variable domain, rest sourced from reference TRBV30 and TRBJ2-1, is SQTIHQWPATLVQPVGSPLSLECTVEGTSNPNLYWYRQAAGRGLQLLFYSVGIGQISSEVPQNLSASRPQDRQFILSSKKLLLSDSGFYLCALERRDEQFFGPGTRLTVL.

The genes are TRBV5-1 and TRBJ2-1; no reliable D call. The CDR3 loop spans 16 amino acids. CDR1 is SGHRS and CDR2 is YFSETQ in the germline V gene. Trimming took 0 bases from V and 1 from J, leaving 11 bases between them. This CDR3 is CASSLEQPSSYNEQFF. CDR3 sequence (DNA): TGCGCCAGCAGCTTGGAACAGCCTTCGTCCTACAATGAGCAGTTCTTC. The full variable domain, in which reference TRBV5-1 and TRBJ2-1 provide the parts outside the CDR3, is KAGVTQTPRYLIKTRGQQVTLSCSPISGHRSVSWYQQTPGQGLQFLFEYFSETQRNKGNFPGRFSGRQFSNSRSEMNVSTLELGDSALYLCASSLEQPSSYNEQFFGPGTRLTVL.

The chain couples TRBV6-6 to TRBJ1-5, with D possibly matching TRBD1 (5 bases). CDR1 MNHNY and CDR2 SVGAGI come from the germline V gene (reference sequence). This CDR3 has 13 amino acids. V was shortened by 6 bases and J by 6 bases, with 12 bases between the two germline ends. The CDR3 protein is CASRQGRAQPQHF. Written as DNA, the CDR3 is TGTGCCAGCAGGCAGGGAAGGGCTCAGCCCCAGCATTTT.

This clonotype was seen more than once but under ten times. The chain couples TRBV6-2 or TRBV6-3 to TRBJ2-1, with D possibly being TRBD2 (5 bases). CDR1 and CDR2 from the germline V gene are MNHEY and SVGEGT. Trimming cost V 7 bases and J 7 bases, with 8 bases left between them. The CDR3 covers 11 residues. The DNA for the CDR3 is TGTGCCAGCAAGGGAGAGAATGAGCAGTTCTTC. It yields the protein CASKGENEQFF.

In DNA, the CDR3 is TGTGCCAGCAGCTTTATCCAGTTGAACACTGAAGCTTTCTTT. This codes for CASSFIQLNTEAFF. The rearrangement links TRBV5-5 to TRBJ1-1; D ambiguous. The germline V gene has CDR1 SGHKS and CDR2 YYEKEE (reference sequence). The CDR3 is 14 residues long. V shed 2 bases and J shed 0 bases, with 8 bases lying between them.

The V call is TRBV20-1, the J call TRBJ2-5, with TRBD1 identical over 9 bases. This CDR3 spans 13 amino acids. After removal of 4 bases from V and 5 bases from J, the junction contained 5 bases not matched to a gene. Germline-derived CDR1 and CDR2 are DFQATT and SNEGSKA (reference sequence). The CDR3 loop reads CSAIPDRGETQYF. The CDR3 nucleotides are TGCAGTGCTATCCCGGACAGGGGCGAGACCCAGTACTTC.

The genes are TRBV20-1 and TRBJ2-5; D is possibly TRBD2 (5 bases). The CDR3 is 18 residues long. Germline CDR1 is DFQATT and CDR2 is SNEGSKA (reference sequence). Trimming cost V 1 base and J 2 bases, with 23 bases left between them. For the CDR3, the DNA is TGCAGTGCTAGAGCGTGGGCGCGGGTATCCCGGAGTCAAGAGACCCAGTACTTC. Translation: CSARAWARVSRSQETQYF.

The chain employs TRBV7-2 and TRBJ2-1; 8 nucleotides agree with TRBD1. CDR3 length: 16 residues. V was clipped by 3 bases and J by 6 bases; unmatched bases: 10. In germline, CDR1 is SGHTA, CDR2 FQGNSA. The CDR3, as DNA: TGTGCCAGCAGCTTCGCGACAGGGGTAGAGGCCAATGAGCAGTTCTTC. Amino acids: CASSFATGVEANEQFF.

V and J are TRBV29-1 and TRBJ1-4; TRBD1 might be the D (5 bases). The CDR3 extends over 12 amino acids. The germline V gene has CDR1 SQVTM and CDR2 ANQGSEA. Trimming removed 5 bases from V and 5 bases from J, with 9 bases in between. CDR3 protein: CSVRGANEKLFF. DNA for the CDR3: TGCAGCGTTCGAGGGGCAAATGAAAAACTGTTTTTT.

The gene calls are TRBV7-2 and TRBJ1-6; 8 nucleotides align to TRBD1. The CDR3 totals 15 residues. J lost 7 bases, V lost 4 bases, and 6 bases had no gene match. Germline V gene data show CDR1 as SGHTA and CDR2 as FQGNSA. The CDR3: CASSSGQAKNSPLHF. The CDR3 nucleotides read TGTGCCAGCAGCTCGGGACAGGCGAAAAATTCACCCCTCCACTTT.

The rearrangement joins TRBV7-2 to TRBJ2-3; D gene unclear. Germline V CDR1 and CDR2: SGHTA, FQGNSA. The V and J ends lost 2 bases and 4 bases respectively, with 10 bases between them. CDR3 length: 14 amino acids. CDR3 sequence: CASSLRTSADTQYF. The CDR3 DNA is TGTGCCAGCAGCTTACGGACGTCGGCAGATACGCAGTATTTT.

CDR3 nucleotides: TGCAGTGCTAGATCGTTGGAGGGATGGACTGAAGCTTTCTTT. Its protein product is CSARSLEGWTEAFF. The gene calls are TRBV20-1 and TRBJ1-1; D not certain. The ends were cut back, 2 bases at V and 5 bases at J, with 15 bases in the middle. Per the germline V gene, CDR1 is DFQATT and CDR2 is SNEGSKA (reference sequence). This CDR3 has 14 residues.

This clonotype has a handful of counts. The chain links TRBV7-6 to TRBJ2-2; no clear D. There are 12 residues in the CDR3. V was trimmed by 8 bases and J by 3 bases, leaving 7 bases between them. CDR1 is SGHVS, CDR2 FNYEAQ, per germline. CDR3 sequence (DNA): TGTGCCAGCCTCCATCACACCGGGGAGCTGTTTTTT. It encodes CASLHHTGELFF.

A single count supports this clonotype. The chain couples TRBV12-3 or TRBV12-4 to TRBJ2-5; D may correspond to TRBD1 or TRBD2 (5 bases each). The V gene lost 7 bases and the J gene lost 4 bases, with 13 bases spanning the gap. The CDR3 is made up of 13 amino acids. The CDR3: CASIRDGAETQYF. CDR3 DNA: TGTGCCAGCATCCGGGACGGGGCAGAGACCCAGTACTTC.

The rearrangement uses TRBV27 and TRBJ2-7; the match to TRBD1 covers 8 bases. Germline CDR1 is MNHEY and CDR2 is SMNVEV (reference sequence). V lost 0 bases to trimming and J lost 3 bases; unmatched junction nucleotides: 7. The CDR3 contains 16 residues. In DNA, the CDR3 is TGTGCCAGCAGTTTATCGGGGCAGGGGGCCTTCTACGAGCAGTACTTC. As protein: CASSLSGQGAFYEQYF.

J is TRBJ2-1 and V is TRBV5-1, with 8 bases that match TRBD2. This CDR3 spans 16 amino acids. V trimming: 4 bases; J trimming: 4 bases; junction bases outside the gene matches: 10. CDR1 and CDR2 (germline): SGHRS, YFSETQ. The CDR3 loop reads CASSKTSGGPYNEQFF. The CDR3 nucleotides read TGCGCCAGCAGCAAGACGAGCGGGGGCCCTTACAATGAGCAGTTCTTC.

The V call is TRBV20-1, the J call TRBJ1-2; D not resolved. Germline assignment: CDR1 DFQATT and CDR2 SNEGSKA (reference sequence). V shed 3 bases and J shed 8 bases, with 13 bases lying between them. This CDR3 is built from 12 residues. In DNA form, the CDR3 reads TGCAGTGCTAGTGCCGGCCTCGGGGGCTACACCTTC. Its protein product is CSASAGLGGYTF.

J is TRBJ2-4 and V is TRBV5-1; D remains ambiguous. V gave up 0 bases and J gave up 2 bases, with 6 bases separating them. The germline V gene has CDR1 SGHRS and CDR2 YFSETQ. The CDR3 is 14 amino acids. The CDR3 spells CASSLVGSKNIQYF. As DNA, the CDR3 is TGCGCCAGCAGCTTGGTCGGGTCCAAAAACATTCAGTACTTC.

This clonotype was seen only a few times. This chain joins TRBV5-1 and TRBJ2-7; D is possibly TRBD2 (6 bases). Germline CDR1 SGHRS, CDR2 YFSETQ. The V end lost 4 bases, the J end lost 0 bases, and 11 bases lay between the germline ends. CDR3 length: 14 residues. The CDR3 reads CASSKGLDSYEQYF. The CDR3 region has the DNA TGCGCCAGCAGCAAGGGACTGGACTCCTACGAGCAGTACTTC. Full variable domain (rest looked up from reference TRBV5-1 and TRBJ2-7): KAGVTQTPRYLIKTRGQQVTLSCSPISGHRSVSWYQQTPGQGLQFLFEYFSETQRNKGNFPGRFSGRQFSNSRSEMNVSTLELGDSALYLCASSKGLDSYEQYFGPGTRLTVT.

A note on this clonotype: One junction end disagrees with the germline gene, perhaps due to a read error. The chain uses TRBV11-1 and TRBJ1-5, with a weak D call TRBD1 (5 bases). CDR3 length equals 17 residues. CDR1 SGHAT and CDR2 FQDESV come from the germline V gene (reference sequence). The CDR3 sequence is CAISLGTLRDSNQPQHF. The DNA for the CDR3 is TGTGCCATCAGCCTGGGGACTTTAAGGGATAGCAATCAGCCCCAGCATTTT.

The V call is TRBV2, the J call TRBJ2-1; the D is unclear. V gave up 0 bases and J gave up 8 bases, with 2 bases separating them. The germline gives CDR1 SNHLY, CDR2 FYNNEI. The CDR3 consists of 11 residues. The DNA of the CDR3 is TGTGCCAGCAGTGAAGCCTATGAGCAGTTCTTC. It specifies CASSEAYEQFF.

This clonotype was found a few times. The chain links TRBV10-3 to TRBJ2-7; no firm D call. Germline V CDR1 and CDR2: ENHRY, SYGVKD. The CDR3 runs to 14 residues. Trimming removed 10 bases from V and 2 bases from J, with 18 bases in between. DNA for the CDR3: TGTGCCACCCAGAACGGGTCACTACCCTACGAGCAGTACTTC. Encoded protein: CATQNGSLPYEQYF.

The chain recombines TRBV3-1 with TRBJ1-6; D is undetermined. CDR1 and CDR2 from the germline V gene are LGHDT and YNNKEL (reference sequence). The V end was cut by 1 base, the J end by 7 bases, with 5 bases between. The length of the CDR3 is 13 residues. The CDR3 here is CASSQAVNSPLHF. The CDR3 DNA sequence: TGTGCCAGCAGCCAAGCGGTGAATTCACCCCTCCACTTT.